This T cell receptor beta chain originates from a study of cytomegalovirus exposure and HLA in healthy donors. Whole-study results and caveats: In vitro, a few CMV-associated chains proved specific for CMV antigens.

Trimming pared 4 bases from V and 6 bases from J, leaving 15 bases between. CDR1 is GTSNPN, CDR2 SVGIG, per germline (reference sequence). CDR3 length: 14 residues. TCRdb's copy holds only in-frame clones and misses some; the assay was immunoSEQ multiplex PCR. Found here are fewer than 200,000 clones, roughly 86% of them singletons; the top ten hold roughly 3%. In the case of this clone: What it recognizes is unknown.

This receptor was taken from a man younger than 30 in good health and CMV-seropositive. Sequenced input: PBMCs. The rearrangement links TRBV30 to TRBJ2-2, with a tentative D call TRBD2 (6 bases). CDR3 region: CAWNGGIISGELFF. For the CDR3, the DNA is TGTGCCTGGAACGGGGGAATCATATCCGGGGAGCTGTTTTTT.